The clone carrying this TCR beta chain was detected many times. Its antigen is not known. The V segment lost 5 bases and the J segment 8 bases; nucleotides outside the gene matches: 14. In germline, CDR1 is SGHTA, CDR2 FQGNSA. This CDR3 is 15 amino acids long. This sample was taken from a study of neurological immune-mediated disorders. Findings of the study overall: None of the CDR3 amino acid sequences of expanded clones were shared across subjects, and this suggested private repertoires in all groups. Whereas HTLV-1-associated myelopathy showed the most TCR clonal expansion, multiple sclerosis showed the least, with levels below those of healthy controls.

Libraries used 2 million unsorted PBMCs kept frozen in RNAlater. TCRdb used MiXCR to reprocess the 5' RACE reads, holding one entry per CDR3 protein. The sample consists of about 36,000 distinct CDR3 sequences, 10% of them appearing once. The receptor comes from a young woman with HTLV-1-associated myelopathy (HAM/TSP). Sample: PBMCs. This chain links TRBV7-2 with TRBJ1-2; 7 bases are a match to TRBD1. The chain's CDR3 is CASSRTSATGNGYTF. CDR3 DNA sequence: TGTGCCAGCAGCCGAACCTCCGCGACAGGGAACGGCTACACCTTC. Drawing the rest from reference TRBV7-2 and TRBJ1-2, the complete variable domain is GAGVSQSPSNKVTEKGKDVELRCDPISGHTALYWYRQSLGQGLEFLIYFQGNSAPDKSGLPSDRFSAERTGGSVSTLTIQRTQQEDSAVYLCASSRTSATGNGYTFGSGTRLTVV.